The subject of this entry is one TCR beta chain. This sample is part of a study of T cells after yellow fever vaccination. The study made its TCR cDNA through 5'RACE template switching. That step introduced a universal primer site along with UMIs. TCRdb passed the 5' RACE reads through MiXCR, listing each CDR3 protein once. Found here are just under 600,000 distinct CDR3 sequences, approximately 12% of them singletons; the top ten hold around an eighth. This clonotype was obtained from a man aged 25 to 40 who received the YFV17D yellow fever vaccine. The material was PBMCs, obtained on the day of the yellow fever booster vaccination.

The CDR3 DNA reads TGTGCCAGCAGCCAGGCTAGCGGTTACAATGAGCAGTTCTTC. This encodes CASSQASGYNEQFF. The chain uses TRBV3-1 and TRBJ2-1; 7 nucleotides match TRBD2. V was pared by 3 bases and J by 4 bases, with 3 bases of the junction left unmatched. Germline V gives CDR1 LGHDT, CDR2 YNNKEL (reference sequence). The CDR3 sequence is 14 residues long.